The T cell receptor beta chain under discussion was sequenced for a study of identifying expanded T cells in peripheral blood. Findings of the study overall: Across healthy donors, higher total template counts meant significantly greater approximately two-week count variance.

Profiled with immunoSEQ multiplex PCR; TCRdb holds only in-frame clones, not every one. The data contain around 60,000 clones, about four fifths of them seen just once; the ten biggest clones take up 17%. With respect to this clone: Its target is unknown.

Sequencing used blood. The TCR was taken from a person aged 18-69 years in good health.

The CDR3 reads CASSEDTQYF. CDR3 bases: TGTGCCAGCAGTGAAGATACGCAGTATTTT. The chain employs TRBV25-1 and TRBJ2-3; D unclear. This CDR3 region has 10 residues. Trimming pared 2 bases from V and 6 bases from J, leaving 0 bases between. The germline V gene encodes CDR1 MGHDK and CDR2 SYGVNS.